A selection of T cell receptor beta chains follows, all from one sample in a study of cytomegalovirus exposure and HLA in healthy donors. The assay was immunoSEQ multiplex PCR, and TCRdb's table has in-frame clones only and misses some. The table lists 150,000 to 200,000 clones, 70% to 90% of them singletons, with about 9.3% in the top ten. Sequencing used PBMCs. Every receptor here comes from a man between 18 and 29 years old in good health and CMV-seropositive. The CDR3 runs from the conserved cysteine through the conserved F or W. Each record gives: V gene, CDR3 length, J gene, D gene, clone size, CDR3 protein, CDR3 DNA. The D gene is left open where the match is weak. Some rows have no size entry. The others give once, few or many, or a class for an expanded clone.

v_gene: TRBV27
len: 16
j_gene: TRBJ2-1
d_gene: TRBD2
abundance: -
CDR3aa: CASSLGRGVVDNEQFF
CDR3nt: TGTGCCAGCAGTTTAGGGCGGGGGGTCGTCGACAATGAGCAGTTCTTC

v_gene: TRBV15
len: 13
j_gene: TRBJ1-2
d_gene: -
abundance: -
CDR3aa: CATSSVGQYGYTF
CDR3nt: TGTGCCACCAGCAGCGTCGGACAGTATGGCTACACCTTC

v_gene: TRBV7-8
len: 14
j_gene: TRBJ2-5
d_gene: TRBD2
abundance: -
CDR3aa: CASSSPSGSETQYF
CDR3nt: TGTGCCAGCAGCTCCCCTAGCGGCTCGGAGACCCAGTACTTC

v_gene: TRBV7-9
len: 18
j_gene: TRBJ1-2
d_gene: -
abundance: -
CDR3aa: CASSLPRTEPVANYGYTF
CDR3nt: TGTGCCAGCAGCTTACCGCGGACAGAGCCAGTAGCTAACTATGGCTACACCTTC

v_gene: TRBV5-1
len: 13
j_gene: TRBJ1-2
d_gene: -
abundance: -
CDR3aa: CASNGGTYYGYTF
CDR3nt: TGCGCCAGCAATGGGGGCACGTACTATGGCTACACCTTC

v_gene: TRBV7-9
len: 15
j_gene: TRBJ2-7
d_gene: -
abundance: -
CDR3aa: CASSPIVGSPYEQYF
CDR3nt: TGTGCCAGCAGCCCCATTGTTGGGAGTCCCTACGAGCAGTACTTC

v_gene: TRBV6-5
len: 15
j_gene: TRBJ2-7
d_gene: -
abundance: -
CDR3aa: CASSAKPRSSYEQYF
CDR3nt: TGTGCCAGCAGTGCCAAGCCGAGGAGCTCCTACGAGCAGTACTTC

v_gene: TRBV7-8
len: 16
j_gene: TRBJ1-6
d_gene: TRBD1
abundance: once
CDR3aa: CASSLGSGTGNSPLHF
CDR3nt: TGTGCCAGCAGCTTAGGGTCCGGGACAGGGAATTCACCCCTCCACTTT

v_gene: TRBV7-6
len: 19
j_gene: TRBJ2-6
d_gene: TRBD1
abundance: -
CDR3aa: CASSLAGGQGASGANVLTF
CDR3nt: TGTGCCAGCAGCTTAGCTGGAGGACAGGGGGCGAGTGGGGCCAACGTCCTGACTTTC

v_gene: TRBV29-1
len: 12
j_gene: TRBJ2-7
d_gene: -
abundance: -
CDR3aa: CSVVTVTYEQYF
CDR3nt: TGCAGCGTTGTAACAGTTACCTACGAGCAGTACTTC

v_gene: TRBV19
len: 15
j_gene: TRBJ2-2
d_gene: -
abundance: -
CDR3aa: CASSMGRTGPGELFF
CDR3nt: TGTGCCAGTAGTATGGGTAGAACTGGGCCCGGGGAGCTGTTTTTT

v_gene: TRBV15
len: 17
j_gene: TRBJ2-1
d_gene: TRBD2
abundance: -
CDR3aa: CATSRGRGGSSYNEQFF
CDR3nt: TGTGCCACCAGCAGAGGACGCGGCGGGAGCTCCTACAATGAGCAGTTCTTC

v_gene: TRBV30
len: 19
j_gene: TRBJ2-4
d_gene: -
abundance: -
CDR3aa: CAWSKFSRVEKLAKNIQYF
CDR3nt: TGTGCCTGGAGTAAATTTAGCAGGGTAGAAAAGCTAGCCAAAAACATTCAGTACTTC

v_gene: TRBV18
len: 16
j_gene: TRBJ1-2
d_gene: -
abundance: once
CDR3aa: CASSPSEQRTVYGYTF
CDR3nt: TGTGCCAGCTCACCGAGTGAGCAGAGAACAGTCTATGGCTACACCTTC

v_gene: TRBV18
len: 14
j_gene: TRBJ2-7
d_gene: -
abundance: -
CDR3aa: CASSPLGGAYEQYF
CDR3nt: TGTGCCAGCTCACCGCTAGGAGGCGCCTACGAGCAGTACTTC

v_gene: TRBV19
len: 19
j_gene: TRBJ1-1
d_gene: TRBD1
abundance: -
CDR3aa: CASSIGRNRGWVLNTEAFF
CDR3nt: TGTGCCAGTAGTATAGGTCGAAACAGGGGATGGGTATTGAACACTGAAGCTTTCTTT

v_gene: TRBV18
len: 13
j_gene: TRBJ1-2
d_gene: -
abundance: -
CDR3aa: CASSPGSSHGYTF
CDR3nt: TGTGCCAGCTCACCGGGCAGTTCGCATGGCTACACCTTC

v_gene: TRBV5-1
len: 16
j_gene: TRBJ2-5
d_gene: -
abundance: -
CDR3aa: CASSSGLSPVQETQYF
CDR3nt: TGCGCCAGCAGCTCTGGACTTTCCCCGGTCCAAGAGACCCAGTACTTC

v_gene: TRBV6-1
len: 14
j_gene: TRBJ1-6
d_gene: -
abundance: -
CDR3aa: CASSEAQGRSPLHF
CDR3nt: TGTGCCAGCAGTGAAGCACAGGGCCGATCACCCCTCCACTTT

v_gene: TRBV30
len: 14
j_gene: TRBJ1-2
d_gene: -
abundance: -
CDR3aa: CAWSSEGFHYGYTF
CDR3nt: TGTGCCTGGAGTTCGGAGGGGTTTCACTATGGCTACACCTTC

v_gene: TRBV2
len: 11
j_gene: TRBJ2-3
d_gene: -
abundance: -
CDR3aa: CASSGEDTQYF
CDR3nt: TGTGCCAGCAGCGGGGAAGATACGCAGTATTTT

v_gene: TRBV7-6
len: 20
j_gene: TRBJ2-2
d_gene: TRBD2
abundance: -
CDR3aa: CASSLPAGTSGGRNTGELFF
CDR3nt: TGTGCCAGCAGCCTCCCCGCTGGGACTAGCGGGGGGAGGAACACCGGGGAGCTGTTTTTT

v_gene: TRBV15
len: 15
j_gene: TRBJ1-5
d_gene: -
abundance: -
CDR3aa: CATSRDPLFNQPQHF
CDR3nt: TGTGCCACCAGCAGAGACCCCTTATTCAATCAGCCCCAGCATTTT

v_gene: TRBV7-6
len: 18
j_gene: TRBJ2-1
d_gene: TRBD1
abundance: -
CDR3aa: CASSLVTTRDRTYNEQFF
CDR3nt: TGTGCCAGCAGCTTAGTAACGACCCGGGACAGAACCTACAATGAGCAGTTCTTC

v_gene: TRBV9
len: 14
j_gene: TRBJ2-3
d_gene: -
abundance: -
CDR3aa: CASSVEGQTDTQYF
CDR3nt: TGTGCCAGCAGCGTAGAGGGACAAACAGATACGCAGTATTTT

v_gene: TRBV19
len: 17
j_gene: TRBJ2-1
d_gene: -
abundance: -
CDR3aa: CASSGSTTLPSYNEQFF
CDR3nt: TGTGCCAGCAGTGGTAGCACCACCTTACCGTCCTACAATGAGCAGTTCTTC

v_gene: TRBV9
len: 16
j_gene: TRBJ2-3
d_gene: TRBD2
abundance: -
CDR3aa: CASSVGSGGSTDTQYF
CDR3nt: TGTGCCAGCAGCGTAGGGAGCGGGGGTAGCACAGATACGCAGTATTTT

v_gene: TRBV6-5
len: 13
j_gene: TRBJ1-2
d_gene: TRBD1
abundance: -
CDR3aa: CASSRDRAYGYTF
CDR3nt: TGTGCCAGCAGTCGGGACAGGGCATATGGCTACACCTTC

v_gene: TRBV18
len: 15
j_gene: TRBJ1-4
d_gene: TRBD1
abundance: -
CDR3aa: CASSPPGQGREKLFF
CDR3nt: TGTGCCAGCTCACCGCCGGGACAGGGGAGGGAAAAACTGTTTTTT

v_gene: TRBV5-4
len: 14
j_gene: TRBJ2-2
d_gene: -
abundance: -
CDR3aa: CASSLDSLTGELFF
CDR3nt: TGTGCCAGCAGCTTAGACTCTCTCACCGGGGAGCTGTTTTTT

v_gene: TRBV4-3
len: 13
j_gene: TRBJ1-5
d_gene: -
abundance: -
CDR3aa: CASSPRGNQPQHF
CDR3nt: TGCGCCAGCAGCCCCAGGGGAAATCAGCCCCAGCATTTT

v_gene: TRBV29-1
len: 15
j_gene: TRBJ2-6
d_gene: -
abundance: -
CDR3aa: CSVSYRGSGANVLTF
CDR3nt: TGCAGCGTTTCTTATAGGGGGTCTGGGGCCAACGTCCTGACTTTC

v_gene: TRBV6-5
len: 14
j_gene: TRBJ1-1
d_gene: TRBD1
abundance: few
CDR3aa: CASSWTGANTEAFF
CDR3nt: TGTGCCAGCAGTTGGACAGGGGCGAACACTGAAGCTTTCTTT

v_gene: TRBV4-1
len: 15
j_gene: TRBJ2-2
d_gene: TRBD1
abundance: -
CDR3aa: CASSQRTGGGGELFF
CDR3nt: TGCGCCAGCAGCCAGAGGACAGGGGGCGGCGGGGAGCTGTTTTTT

v_gene: TRBV18
len: 15
j_gene: TRBJ2-7
d_gene: TRBD1
abundance: -
CDR3aa: CASSPLGTGSNEQYF
CDR3nt: TGTGCCAGCTCACCGTTAGGGACAGGGAGCAACGAGCAGTACTTC

v_gene: TRBV11-2
len: 15
j_gene: TRBJ1-1
d_gene: -
abundance: -
CDR3aa: CASSLRQSWNTEAFF
CDR3nt: TGTGCCAGCAGCTTGAGACAGTCGTGGAACACTGAAGCTTTCTTT

v_gene: TRBV19
len: 15
j_gene: TRBJ2-7
d_gene: TRBD2
abundance: -
CDR3aa: CASSATSGVTYEQYF
CDR3nt: TGTGCCAGTAGTGCCACTAGCGGGGTAACCTACGAGCAGTACTTC

v_gene: TRBV5-5
len: 17
j_gene: TRBJ1-5
d_gene: TRBD1
abundance: -
CDR3aa: CASSAIQGGYSNQPQHF
CDR3nt: TGTGCCAGCAGCGCAATACAGGGGGGTTATAGCAATCAGCCCCAGCATTTT

v_gene: TRBV5-1
len: 15
j_gene: TRBJ2-3
d_gene: TRBD1
abundance: -
CDR3aa: CASRITGVGTDTQYF
CDR3nt: TGCGCCAGCAGGATAACAGGGGTGGGCACAGATACGCAGTATTTT

v_gene: TRBV25-1
len: 17
j_gene: TRBJ2-3
d_gene: -
abundance: -
CDR3aa: CASSERVGLLWTDTQYF
CDR3nt: TGTGCCAGCAGTGAGAGGGTCGGGCTCTTGTGGACAGATACGCAGTATTTT

v_gene: TRBV5-4
len: 16
j_gene: TRBJ1-6
d_gene: -
abundance: -
CDR3aa: CASSSAEQGGESPLHF
CDR3nt: TGTGCCAGCAGCTCAGCCGAACAGGGAGGGGAATCACCCCTCCACTTT

v_gene: TRBV19
len: 16
j_gene: TRBJ1-5
d_gene: -
abundance: -
CDR3aa: CASSLQGRRSNQPQHF
CDR3nt: TGTGCCAGTAGTTTACAGGGAAGGCGGAGCAATCAGCCCCAGCATTTT

v_gene: TRBV18
len: 14
j_gene: TRBJ2-5
d_gene: -
abundance: -
CDR3aa: CASSPPSSQETQYF
CDR3nt: TGTGCCAGCTCACCACCTTCTAGCCAAGAGACCCAGTACTTC

v_gene: TRBV28
len: 13
j_gene: TRBJ1-1
d_gene: -
abundance: -
CDR3aa: CASSFLGSREAFF
CDR3nt: TGTGCCAGCAGTTTTCTGGGCAGCAGAGAAGCTTTCTTT

v_gene: TRBV19
len: 14
j_gene: TRBJ1-2
d_gene: -
abundance: -
CDR3aa: CASSSGVGGYGYTF
CDR3nt: TGTGCCAGTAGTTCGGGGGTAGGAGGGTATGGCTACACCTTC

v_gene: TRBV14
len: 13
j_gene: TRBJ1-2
d_gene: -
abundance: -
CDR3aa: CASSQNLPGGYTF
CDR3nt: TGTGCCAGCAGCCAAAATCTACCCGGTGGCTACACCTTC

v_gene: TRBV4-3
len: 17
j_gene: TRBJ2-1
d_gene: -
abundance: -
CDR3aa: CASSQDYRVDFNDEQFF
CDR3nt: TGCGCCAGCAGCCAAGATTACCGGGTCGACTTCAACGATGAGCAGTTCTTC

v_gene: TRBV7-9
len: 12
j_gene: TRBJ2-7
d_gene: -
abundance: -
CDR3aa: CSSSPDRWLQYF
CDR3nt: TGTTCCAGCAGTCCCGACAGGTGGCTGCAGTACTTC

v_gene: TRBV7-9
len: 14
j_gene: TRBJ2-7
d_gene: TRBD2
abundance: -
CDR3aa: CASSLGGGSSEQYF
CDR3nt: TGTGCCAGCAGCTTAGGCGGGGGTTCGAGCGAGCAGTACTTC

v_gene: TRBV5-1
len: 19
j_gene: TRBJ2-1
d_gene: -
abundance: -
CDR3aa: CASSLVTTVPLSSYNEQFF
CDR3nt: TGCGCCAGCAGCTTGGTGACTACAGTCCCCCTCAGCTCCTACAATGAGCAGTTCTTC